What follows is one T cell receptor beta chain and its context. Patients selected for sequencing had displayed CD8+CD57+ cell expansion by flow cytometry. The germline CDR1 and CDR2 sequences are DFQATT and SNEGSKA (reference sequence). The CDR3 consists of 17 residues. V was pared by 2 bases and J by 0 bases, with 17 bases between. This entry is derived from a study of CD8+CD57+ T cells in acquired aplastic anemia. Using genomic DNA as the template, TCR beta VDJ and CDR3 profiling was carried out. From the reads, TCRdb called clonotypes with MiXCR, one entry per CDR3 protein. This table holds roughly 170,000 distinct CDR3 sequences, roughly 50% found once.

This receptor was obtained from a human donor with aplastic anemia. V gene TRBV20-1 combines with J gene TRBJ1-3; D ambiguous. Specimen: sorted CD4+, CD8+, or CD8+CD57+ T cells (not recorded which) from PBMCs. DNA for the CDR3: TGCAGTGCTAGACGCCTCCACGGGGAGAGCTCTGGAAACACCATATATTTT. Translation gives CSARRLHGESSGNTIYF.